This is a list of T cell receptor beta chains from one sample in a study of OX40 agonist ivuxolimab in advanced cancers. Measured with immunoSEQ multiplex PCR; TCRdb has only the in-frame clones, and not every one. The sample has about 24,000 clones, over 70% seen once. The sample in question was CD4+ or CD8+ T cells sorted from blood, obtained in a trial of the OX40 agonist ivuxolimab. These receptors were obtained from an adult with an advanced solid tumor such as melanoma, head and neck, liver or kidney cancer. CDR3s include the opening cysteine and the closing phenylalanine or tryptophan. Each record gives: CDR3 length, clone size, J gene, V gene, D gene, CDR3 DNA, CDR3 protein. A D gene is named only where the DNA matches it firmly. Clone size appears in some rows only: once, few, many, or a class for an expanded clone.

cdr3_length: 14; clone_size: -; j_call: TRBJ1-4; v_call: TRBV18; d_call: -; cdr3_nt: TGTGCCAGCTCACCGACCCAGATAAATGAAAAACTGTTTTTT; cdr3_aa: CASSPTQINEKLFF
cdr3_length: 14; clone_size: -; j_call: TRBJ2-1; v_call: TRBV10-2; d_call: -; cdr3_nt: TGCGCCAGCAGTGAGTCAGTCAGATACAATGAGCAGTTCTTC; cdr3_aa: CASSESVRYNEQFF
cdr3_length: 14; clone_size: -; j_call: TRBJ1-2; v_call: TRBV19; d_call: -; cdr3_nt: TGTGCCAGTAGCCCCACCGGGACAACTTATGGCTACACCTTC; cdr3_aa: CASSPTGTTYGYTF
cdr3_length: 12; clone_size: once; j_call: TRBJ2-5; v_call: TRBV5-1; d_call: -; cdr3_nt: TGCGCCAGCAGTTCCTTGGGGGAGACCCAGTACTTC; cdr3_aa: CASSSLGETQYF
cdr3_length: 17; clone_size: -; j_call: TRBJ1-1; v_call: TRBV21-1; d_call: -; cdr3_nt: TGTGCCAGCAGCCTTCGGAATAGGAGACAGGAAGATCCTGAAGCTTTCTTT; cdr3_aa: CASSLRNRRQEDPEAFF
cdr3_length: 16; clone_size: -; j_call: TRBJ1-3; v_call: TRBV7-2; d_call: -; cdr3_nt: TGTGCCAGCAGCTTAACCACAGGGTTTTTTGGAAACACCATATATTTT; cdr3_aa: CASSLTTGFFGNTIYF
cdr3_length: 15; clone_size: -; j_call: TRBJ1-1; v_call: TRBV30; d_call: -; cdr3_nt: TGTGCCTGGAGTGACCTGGGGCAGGGAGTCACTGAAGCTTTCTTT; cdr3_aa: CAWSDLGQGVTEAFF
cdr3_length: 16; clone_size: -; j_call: TRBJ1-2; v_call: TRBV6-6; d_call: -; cdr3_nt: TGTGCCAGCAGTTACTCGATGGGTGAGGGTAGTTATGGCTACACCTTC; cdr3_aa: CASSYSMGEGSYGYTF
cdr3_length: 13; clone_size: -; j_call: TRBJ1-2; v_call: TRBV5-6; d_call: -; cdr3_nt: TGTGCCAGCAGCTTGGAGGGGACTTATGGCTACACCTTC; cdr3_aa: CASSLEGTYGYTF
cdr3_length: 19; clone_size: -; j_call: TRBJ1-3; v_call: TRBV5-5; d_call: -; cdr3_nt: TGTGCCAGCACCTCGCACTCGCAGCCAACTTTTCCCTCTGGAAACACCATATATTTT; cdr3_aa: CASTSHSQPTFPSGNTIYF
cdr3_length: 19; clone_size: -; j_call: TRBJ1-3; v_call: TRBV7-6; d_call: -; cdr3_nt: TGTGCCAGCAGCTTGCGAAGGGCAGGGTATGCCGCCTCTGGAAACACCATATATTTT; cdr3_aa: CASSLRRAGYAASGNTIYF
cdr3_length: 13; clone_size: -; j_call: TRBJ1-5; v_call: TRBV10-3; d_call: -; cdr3_nt: TGTGCCATCAGCACGGATAGCAATCAGCCCCAGCATTTT; cdr3_aa: CAISTDSNQPQHF
cdr3_length: 15; clone_size: -; j_call: TRBJ2-1; v_call: TRBV27; d_call: TRBD1; cdr3_nt: TGTGCCAGCAGCCTGTCGGGACAGGGTTATAGTGAGCAGTTCTTC; cdr3_aa: CASSLSGQGYSEQFF
cdr3_length: 13; clone_size: -; j_call: TRBJ1-2; v_call: TRBV30; d_call: -; cdr3_nt: TGTGCCTGGAGTAGGGCGAAGGAGTATGGCTACACCTTC; cdr3_aa: CAWSRAKEYGYTF
cdr3_length: 15; clone_size: -; j_call: TRBJ1-2; v_call: TRBV5-4; d_call: TRBD1; cdr3_nt: TGTGCCAGCAGCTTGGGATCGGGACAGCTCTATGGCTACACCTTC; cdr3_aa: CASSLGSGQLYGYTF
cdr3_length: 15; clone_size: -; j_call: TRBJ2-1; v_call: TRBV6-6; d_call: -; cdr3_nt: TGTGCCAGCAGTCGACAGAGGCAGGCCTACAATGAGCAGTTCTTC; cdr3_aa: CASSRQRQAYNEQFF
cdr3_length: 13; clone_size: -; j_call: TRBJ2-7; v_call: TRBV19; d_call: -; cdr3_nt: TGTGCCAGTAGTTCACAGGGCCTCTACGAGCAGTACTTC; cdr3_aa: CASSSQGLYEQYF
cdr3_length: 14; clone_size: -; j_call: TRBJ2-3; v_call: TRBV6-5; d_call: -; cdr3_nt: TGTGCCAGCAGTAAACTACTTAGCACAGATACGCAGTATTTT; cdr3_aa: CASSKLLSTDTQYF
cdr3_length: 13; clone_size: -; j_call: TRBJ2-7; v_call: TRBV18; d_call: TRBD1; cdr3_nt: TGTGCCAGCCGAGACAGGGTCCCCTACGAGCAGTACTTC; cdr3_aa: CASRDRVPYEQYF
cdr3_length: 19; clone_size: -; j_call: TRBJ2-2; v_call: TRBV10-3; d_call: TRBD2; cdr3_nt: TGTGCCATCAGTGAGTCGACGCCCCGCCAACTAGCGCTATCCGGGGAGCTGTTTTTT; cdr3_aa: CAISESTPRQLALSGELFF
cdr3_length: 14; clone_size: -; j_call: TRBJ2-1; v_call: TRBV6-5; d_call: TRBD1; cdr3_nt: TGTGCCAGCAGCGAGAGACAGGGGGCGGGTGAGCAGTTCTTC; cdr3_aa: CASSERQGAGEQFF
cdr3_length: 17; clone_size: -; j_call: TRBJ2-7; v_call: TRBV15; d_call: TRBD1; cdr3_nt: TGTGCCACCAGCAACGAGCGGGCCGGACAGGGGTCCTACGAGCAGTACTTC; cdr3_aa: CATSNERAGQGSYEQYF
cdr3_length: 17; clone_size: -; j_call: TRBJ2-4; v_call: TRBV4-1; d_call: TRBD1; cdr3_nt: TGCGCCAGCAGCCAATGGTTCAGGGGGCAAAGGGAAAACATTCAGTACTTC; cdr3_aa: CASSQWFRGQRENIQYF
cdr3_length: 13; clone_size: -; j_call: TRBJ2-7; v_call: TRBV5-1; d_call: TRBD1; cdr3_nt: TGCGCCAGCAGCTTGGACAGGGGGTACGAGCAGTACTTC; cdr3_aa: CASSLDRGYEQYF
cdr3_length: 18; clone_size: once; j_call: TRBJ1-5; v_call: TRBV5-6; d_call: -; cdr3_nt: TGTGCCAGCAGCTTGTTCGACCGGGGGCCTCATAGCAATCAGCCCCAGCATTTT; cdr3_aa: CASSLFDRGPHSNQPQHF
cdr3_length: 15; clone_size: -; j_call: TRBJ2-5; v_call: TRBV29-1; d_call: -; cdr3_nt: TGCAGCGTTGAAACCGGTGCTGGAGCCCAAGAGACCCAGTACTTC; cdr3_aa: CSVETGAGAQETQYF
cdr3_length: 15; clone_size: -; j_call: TRBJ2-5; v_call: TRBV5-1; d_call: -; cdr3_nt: TGCGCCAGCAGCTTGGAAATCGGCACCTTTCTCACCCAGTACTTC; cdr3_aa: CASSLEIGTFLTQYF
cdr3_length: 15; clone_size: few; j_call: TRBJ2-5; v_call: TRBV28; d_call: -; cdr3_nt: TGTGCCAGCACCCCAATAGGGCTAGGGGAAGAGACCCAGTACTTC; cdr3_aa: CASTPIGLGEETQYF
cdr3_length: 12; clone_size: -; j_call: TRBJ2-2; v_call: TRBV28; d_call: -; cdr3_nt: TGTGCCAGCAACATTAACACCGGGGAGCTGTTTTTT; cdr3_aa: CASNINTGELFF
cdr3_length: 13; clone_size: -; j_call: TRBJ2-7; v_call: TRBV19; d_call: -; cdr3_nt: TGTGCCAGTAGTATGGGACACTTCTACGAGCAGTACTTC; cdr3_aa: CASSMGHFYEQYF
cdr3_length: 12; clone_size: -; j_call: TRBJ1-1; v_call: TRBV25-1; d_call: -; cdr3_nt: TGTGCCAGCAGACAGGGGAACACTGAAGCTTTCTTT; cdr3_aa: CASRQGNTEAFF
cdr3_length: 13; clone_size: -; j_call: TRBJ2-3; v_call: TRBV9; d_call: -; cdr3_nt: TGTGCCAGCAGCGCCACTAGCACAGATACGCAGTATTTT; cdr3_aa: CASSATSTDTQYF
cdr3_length: 16; clone_size: few; j_call: TRBJ2-5; v_call: TRBV7-7; d_call: -; cdr3_nt: TGTGCCAGCAGCCTCCGATTGGGGGGGGCAAGGGAGACCCAGTACTTC; cdr3_aa: CASSLRLGGARETQYF
cdr3_length: 13; clone_size: -; j_call: TRBJ2-1; v_call: TRBV28; d_call: TRBD1; cdr3_nt: TGTGCCAGCAGTTCTGACAGGGGGAATGAGCAGTTCTTC; cdr3_aa: CASSSDRGNEQFF
cdr3_length: 14; clone_size: -; j_call: TRBJ2-7; v_call: TRBV29-1; d_call: TRBD1; cdr3_nt: TGCAGCGTCGGAAGACAGGGCATCGGGAACGAGCAGTACTTC; cdr3_aa: CSVGRQGIGNEQYF
cdr3_length: 14; clone_size: -; j_call: TRBJ1-6; v_call: TRBV7-9; d_call: -; cdr3_nt: TGTGCCAGCAGCTTAACAGGGAGGGCTTCACCCCTCCACTTT; cdr3_aa: CASSLTGRASPLHF
cdr3_length: 14; clone_size: -; j_call: TRBJ1-6; v_call: TRBV7-9; d_call: TRBD1; cdr3_nt: TGTGCCAGCAGCTTATGGACAGGGAATTCACCCCTCCACTTT; cdr3_aa: CASSLWTGNSPLHF
cdr3_length: 14; clone_size: -; j_call: TRBJ1-3; v_call: TRBV6-5; d_call: -; cdr3_nt: TGTGCCAGCAGATCTCTGAGCTCTGGAAACACCATATATTTT; cdr3_aa: CASRSLSSGNTIYF
cdr3_length: 14; clone_size: -; j_call: TRBJ2-5; v_call: TRBV7-9; d_call: -; cdr3_nt: TGTGCCAGCAGAATTACGGAATCCCAAGAGACCCAGTACTTC; cdr3_aa: CASRITESQETQYF
cdr3_length: 14; clone_size: -; j_call: TRBJ2-7; v_call: TRBV5-1; d_call: -; cdr3_nt: TGCGCCAGCAGCCCACGAATGGGACTCTACGAGCAGTACTTC; cdr3_aa: CASSPRMGLYEQYF
cdr3_length: 14; clone_size: -; j_call: TRBJ2-7; v_call: TRBV29-1; d_call: -; cdr3_nt: TGCAGCGCCCTTTTCGGGAGTAGCACCTACGAGCAGTACTTC; cdr3_aa: CSALFGSSTYEQYF
cdr3_length: 18; clone_size: -; j_call: TRBJ2-1; v_call: TRBV7-3; d_call: TRBD2; cdr3_nt: TGTGCCAGCAGCTTAACCTCTAGCGGGCCAGGCTTCTACAATGAGCAGTTCTTC; cdr3_aa: CASSLTSSGPGFYNEQFF
cdr3_length: 16; clone_size: -; j_call: TRBJ1-4; v_call: TRBV19; d_call: TRBD1; cdr3_nt: TGTGCCAGTACTGAGGGGGCGCGTATAGGTAATGAAAAACTGTTTTTT; cdr3_aa: CASTEGARIGNEKLFF
cdr3_length: 15; clone_size: -; j_call: TRBJ2-7; v_call: TRBV9; d_call: -; cdr3_nt: TGTGCCAGCAGCGTAGGGACTGCCTTTGTCTACGAGCAGTACTTC; cdr3_aa: CASSVGTAFVYEQYF
cdr3_length: 17; clone_size: -; j_call: TRBJ1-4; v_call: TRBV5-4; d_call: -; cdr3_nt: TGTGCCAGCAGCTTCAGGAGGGGAGCTGGCACTAATGAAAAACTGTTTTTT; cdr3_aa: CASSFRRGAGTNEKLFF
cdr3_length: 11; clone_size: once; j_call: TRBJ1-4; v_call: TRBV2; d_call: TRBD1; cdr3_nt: TGTGCCAGCAGACGCGGACAGGGCTCGTTTTTT; cdr3_aa: CASRRGQGSFF
cdr3_length: 13; clone_size: -; j_call: TRBJ1-2; v_call: TRBV28; d_call: -; cdr3_nt: TGTGCCAGCCTCTCGGCCCTTAACTATGGCTACACCTTC; cdr3_aa: CASLSALNYGYTF
cdr3_length: 14; clone_size: -; j_call: TRBJ1-2; v_call: TRBV25-1; d_call: -; cdr3_nt: TGTGCCAGCAGTAAAGACGGGACTTTATATGGCTACACCTTC; cdr3_aa: CASSKDGTLYGYTF
cdr3_length: 20; clone_size: -; j_call: TRBJ1-4; v_call: TRBV28; d_call: -; cdr3_nt: TGTGCCAGCACTCCTCTAGTCCTGAGTCTCCGGAAATTAACTAATGAAAAACTGTTTTTT; cdr3_aa: CASTPLVLSLRKLTNEKLFF
cdr3_length: 15; clone_size: -; j_call: TRBJ2-5; v_call: TRBV6-5; d_call: -; cdr3_nt: TGTGCCAGTTATACAAAGAAAGTAGTGGGAGAGACCCAGTACTTC; cdr3_aa: CASYTKKVVGETQYF